These 9 T cell receptor beta chains were sequenced from one sample in a study of blood T cell repertoires in COVID-19. Profiled with immunoSEQ multiplex PCR; TCRdb holds only in-frame clones, not every one. The data show about 130,000 clones, around 85% seen once. Material for sequencing was peripheral blood. These receptors were obtained from a human donor in a cohort sampled during active COVID-19.

This chain links TRBV21-1 with TRBJ2-7; the table's D call, TRBD2, has no DNA check behind it. TRBV21-1 is flagged as a pseudogene. CDR3 length: 16 amino acids. CDR3 nucleotides: TGTGCCAGCAGCAAAGGGGTAACGGAGGTCTCCTACGAGCAGTACGTC. Translation: CASSKGVTEVSYEQYV.

The chain joins TRBV2 to TRBJ1-6; D gene uncertain. Trimming removed 8 bases from V and 6 bases from J, with 14 bases in between. The CDR3 is 14 residues long. Germline assignment: CDR1 SNHLY and CDR2 FYNNEI. CDR3 protein: CASVTVQTNSPLHF. The CDR3 DNA reads as TGTGCCAGCGTCACGGTACAGACTAATTCACCCCTCCACTTT.

The chain links TRBV6-1 to TRBJ2-7, with TRBD2 identical over 7 bases. CDR3 length equals 16 residues. After removal of 5 bases from V and 3 bases from J, the junction contained 13 bases not matched to a gene. Germline V gene lookup returns CDR1 MNHNS and CDR2 SASEGT. The CDR3 DNA reads TGTGCCAGCAGTAAAGGGACTACCGCACGCTACTACGAGCAGTACGTC. It yields the protein CASSKGTTARYYEQYV.

V and J are TRBV3-1 (or the pseudogene TRBV3-2) and TRBJ2-2; tentative D call: TRBD2 (6 bases). This CDR3 has 13 amino acids. Germline V gene sequence: CDR1 LGHDT, CDR2 YNNKEL (reference sequence). Trimming removed 5 bases at V and 6 bases at J, with 10 bases between. The CDR3 DNA is TGTGCCAGCAGCTTGGGGGGACCCGGGGAGCTGTTTTTT. Protein sequence: CASSLGGPGELFF.

The rearrangement joins TRBV19 to TRBJ2-7; TRBD1 matches 8 bases. CDR3 size: 15 residues. Germline lookup yields CDR1 LNHDA and CDR2 SQIVND (reference sequence). After removal of 10 bases from V and 3 bases from J, the junction contained 14 bases not matched to a gene. The CDR3 protein is CATRGLQGGIYEQYF. CDR3 bases: TGTGCCACCCGGGGCCTACAGGGGGGAATCTACGAGCAGTACTTC. Looking up the rest from reference TRBV19 and TRBJ2-7 gives the full variable domain: DGGITQSPKYLFRKEGQNVTLSCEQNLNHDAMYWYRQDPGQGLRLIYYSQIVNDFQKGDIAEGYSVSREKKESFPLTVTSAQKNPTAFYLCATRGLQGGIYEQYFGPGTRLTVT.

The chain has TRBV15 and TRBJ1-3; D unclear. CDR1 and CDR2 (germline): LNHNV, YYDKDF (reference sequence). V lost 2 bases, J lost 0 bases, and 11 bases lay in between. This CDR3 spans 16 amino acids. For the CDR3, the DNA is TGTGCCACCAGCAGACAAACGACGGGCTCTGGAAACACCATATATTTT. It yields the protein CATSRQTTGSGNTIYF.

The chain carries TRBV14 and TRBJ2-3; 7 positions agree with TRBD2. Germline V gene data show CDR1 as SGHDN and CDR2 as FVKESK. This CDR3 region has 15 residues. V shed 1 base, J shed 2 bases, and the junction held 3 bases outside the gene matches. CDR3 sequence (DNA): TGTGCCAGCAGCCAAGTTAGCGGGTTCACAGATACGCAGTATTTT. It encodes CASSQVSGFTDTQYF. Complete variable domain (other parts from reference TRBV14 and TRBJ2-3): EAGVTQFPSHSVIEKGQTVTLRCDPISGHDNLYWYRRVMGKEIKFLLHFVKESKQDESGMPNNRFLAERTGGTYSTLKVQPAELEDSGVYFCASSQVSGFTDTQYFGPGTRLTVL.

The V call is TRBV6-6, the J call TRBJ1-1; D unclear. The CDR3 loop spans 17 amino acids. V lost 7 bases to trimming and J lost 1 base, with 22 bases between them. From germline, CDR1 is MNHNY and CDR2 SVGAGI (reference sequence). The DNA of the CDR3 is TGTGCCAGCAATCGCTCGAGAGGGCGAGTTGGGAACACTGAAGCTTTCTTT. This gives the protein CASNRSRGRVGNTEAFF.

The V call is TRBV27, the J call TRBJ2-5, with 12 bases lining up with TRBD2. Germline V gene lookup returns CDR1 MNHEY and CDR2 SMNVEV (reference sequence). J gave up 4 bases and V 4 bases, and 7 bases lay outside the gene matches. CDR3 length: 16 residues. The CDR3 reads CASSSLLAGGGETQYF. CDR3 in DNA: TGTGCCAGCAGTTCCCTACTAGCGGGAGGAGGAGAGACCCAGTACTTC.